This TCR beta chain was retrieved from a study of cytomegalovirus exposure and HLA in healthy donors. This CDR3 is 15 amino acids long. Trimming pared 6 bases from V and 4 bases from J, leaving 18 bases between. Germline V gene data show CDR1 as MDHEN and CDR2 as SYDVKM. Primers for the PCR totalled 60 Vbeta and 13 Jbeta. The table came from immunoSEQ multiplex PCR; TCRdb's copy has only in-frame clones and leaves some out. In the table there are about 160,000 clones, about 80% of which are singletons. This receptor was obtained from a man aged 50 to 59 in good health and CMV-seropositive. Specimen: PBMCs. This sequence joins TRBV28 and TRBJ1-2; possibly TRBD1 for D (5 bases). This chain's CDR3 is CASRGLDNPSYGYTF. CDR3 nucleotide sequence: TGTGCCAGCAGAGGTTTGGACAATCCGAGCTATGGCTACACCTTC.